This is a list of T cell receptor beta chains from one sample in a study of control samples from healthy donors and cancer patients. TCRdb's table, derived via immunoSEQ multiplex PCR, lists solely in-frame clones and lacks some. The sample gives roughly 69,000 clones, 75% to 85% of which show up once; less than 20% is in the top ten. Sequencing used blood. The receptors were sampled from a man aged 55 to 70 in good health. Each CDR3 is given with its conserved first and last residue. Fields, in order: J gene, V gene, clone size, D gene, CDR3 DNA, CDR3 protein. The D gene is left open where the match is weak. Some rows mark clone size as missing; the rest say once, few, many or name a class of expanded clone.

TRBJ1-2	TRBV2	NA	TRBD1	TGTGCCAGCAGACGGGACAGATTAAACTATGGCTACACCTTC	CASRRDRLNYGYTF
TRBJ2-5	TRBV5-1	NA	NA	TGCGCCAGCAGCCTCGATCCCCAAGAGACCCAGTACTTC	CASSLDPQETQYF
TRBJ2-1	TRBV5-1	NA	TRBD2	TGCGCCAGCAGCCTAGCGGGAGGCCCCTCCTACAATGAGCAGTTCTTC	CASSLAGGPSYNEQFF
TRBJ2-7	TRBV18	NA	NA	TGTGCCAGCTCATTACAGAGGAACGACTACGAGCAGTACTTC	CASSLQRNDYEQYF
TRBJ2-2	TRBV27	NA	TRBD1	TGTGCCAGCCGCTCACTGACAGGGACGAACACCGGGGAGCTGTTTTTT	CASRSLTGTNTGELFF
TRBJ1-6	TRBV6-5	NA	NA	TGTGCCAGCAGTTACTCGTCGGGGGGAGCAGGTTCACCCCTCCACTTT	CASSYSSGGAGSPLHF
TRBJ2-3	TRBV4-2	NA	TRBD2	TGTGCCAGCAGCCAAGATCAGACTAGCGGGACGAACACAGATACGCAGTATTTT	CASSQDQTSGTNTDTQYF
TRBJ1-2	TRBV6-5	NA	TRBD1	TGTGCCAGCAGTTACTCGGGACAGGGGACCAACTATGGCTACACCTTC	CASSYSGQGTNYGYTF
TRBJ1-1	TRBV6-2/TRBV6-3	once	NA	TGTGCCAGCAGTTTGGCCGGCGGGAACACTGAAGCTTTCTTT	CASSLAGGNTEAFF
TRBJ1-1	TRBV5-6	NA	NA	TGTGCCAGCAGCTCGTACACTGAAGCTTTCTTT	CASSSYTEAFF
TRBJ1-1	TRBV28	NA	TRBD1	TGTGCCAGCACCAGTGAGGGGGCGTATAGCACTGAAGCTTTCTTT	CASTSEGAYSTEAFF
TRBJ2-7	TRBV18	NA	TRBD1	TGTGCCAGCTCACCAAGACAGGGGATTTCCTACGAGCAGTACTTC	CASSPRQGISYEQYF
TRBJ2-2	TRBV5-8	NA	NA	TGTGCCAGCAGCTTGCGGGGCGGGCGGGCCAGCACCGGGGAGCTGTTTTTT	CASSLRGGRASTGELFF
TRBJ2-5	TRBV7-2	NA	TRBD2	TGTGCCAGCAGCCCGGGACTAACAGGCCGGGAGACCCAGTACTTC	CASSPGLTGRETQYF
TRBJ1-2	TRBV28	NA	TRBD1	TGTGCCAGCAGTTCACTCGCTAACACAGGGGTGCACTATGGCTACACCTTC	CASSSLANTGVHYGYTF
TRBJ2-1	TRBV9	NA	TRBD2	TGTGCCAGCAGCGTGGGACTAGCGGGAGATGGGGAGCAGTTCTTC	CASSVGLAGDGEQFF
TRBJ2-2	TRBV24-1	NA	NA	TGTGCCACCAGTGGGTACACGAACACCGGGGAGCTGTTTTTT	CATSGYTNTGELFF
TRBJ2-2	TRBV25-1	NA	NA	TGTGCCAGCTCCCATCGGGACGCCCTAACCGGGGAGCTGTTTTTT	CASSHRDALTGELFF
TRBJ1-2	TRBV2	few	NA	TGTGCCAGCAGAAAAGGGAGCGCCTATGGCTACACCTTC	CASRKGSAYGYTF
TRBJ2-7	TRBV7-2	NA	NA	TGTGCCAGCAGCTTTGATGGTACCGTCTACGAGCAGTACTTC	CASSFDGTVYEQYF
TRBJ2-5	TRBV27	NA	NA	TGTGCCAGCAGTATGACAGGACGGGCGGCCCAGTACTTC	CASSMTGRAAQYF
TRBJ1-5	TRBV5-5	NA	NA	TGTGCCAGCAGCTTGGATCTTGGGAGTCGGCCCCAGCATTTT	CASSLDLGSRPQHF
TRBJ2-3	TRBV7-9	NA	NA	TGTGCCAGCAGCTTGTCCGTCCTGAACACAGATACGCAGTATTTT	CASSLSVLNTDTQYF
TRBJ2-7	TRBV29-1	NA	TRBD2	TGCAGCGTTGCCGGGACTAGGAAAACCTACGAGCAGTACTTC	CSVAGTRKTYEQYF
TRBJ1-4	TRBV11-1	NA	TRBD1	TGTGCCAGCAGCTTGAACAGGGGAACGAATGAAAAACTGTTTTTT	CASSLNRGTNEKLFF
TRBJ2-1	TRBV7-8	NA	TRBD1	TGTGCCAGCAGCTTAGGCTCAGGGGACAGGGAGTTCTTC	CASSLGSGDREFF
TRBJ2-4	TRBV6-5	NA	NA	TGTGCCAGCAGACGGGAGCGGGTGGACAAAAACATTCAGTACTTC	CASRRERVDKNIQYF
TRBJ2-5	TRBV5-8	few	NA	TGTGCCAGCAATTTACACAGGGAAGAGACCCAGTACTTC	CASNLHREETQYF
TRBJ1-2	TRBV28	NA	NA	TGTGCCACCGCCGGAGGGGGGATAAACTATGGCTACACCTTC	CATAGGGINYGYTF
TRBJ2-1	TRBV29-1	NA	NA	TGCAGCGTTGAAGATCCGAACAGTCCGTCCTACAATGAGCAGTTCTTC	CSVEDPNSPSYNEQFF
TRBJ1-4	TRBV4-3	NA	NA	TGCGCCAGCAGCCAAGAGGGCCCAGCGGTTAATGAAAAACTGTTTTTT	CASSQEGPAVNEKLFF
TRBJ2-3	TRBV5-4	NA	NA	TGTGCCAGCAGCCTGGATGGACTATCTACAATCGTTATACACACAGATACGCAGTATTTT	CASSLDGLSTIVIHTDTQYF
TRBJ2-7	TRBV9	NA	TRBD1	TGTGCCAGCAGCGTGGGGGACAGAATGTACGAGCAGTACTTC	CASSVGDRMYEQYF
TRBJ2-2	TRBV19	NA	TRBD1	TGTGCCAGTAGGGGACAGGGCGGGTACACCGGGGAGCTGTTTTTT	CASRGQGGYTGELFF
TRBJ2-1	TRBV28	few	NA	TGTGCCAGCAGTCCGATACTGGTCGGGGGTGAGCAGTTCTTC	CASSPILVGGEQFF
TRBJ1-1	TRBV6-5	NA	NA	TGTGCCAGCAGTTACTCTCGGGGCACTAGAGAAGCTTTCTTT	CASSYSRGTREAFF
TRBJ1-1	TRBV12-3/TRBV12-4	NA	NA	TGTGCCAGCAGCTTGGACGGGAACACTGAAGCTTTCTTT	CASSLDGNTEAFF
TRBJ2-2	TRBV5-6	few	NA	TGTGCCAGCAGCGACAAAACAGGGAAACTTGGCGGGGAGCTGTTTTTT	CASSDKTGKLGGELFF
TRBJ2-3	TRBV9	few	TRBD2	TGTGCCAGCAGCGTAGGTTTGGGAGGGAGCGGGAGGGTCCGCGATACGCAGTATTTT	CASSVGLGGSGRVRDTQYF
TRBJ1-6	TRBV6-5	NA	TRBD1	TGTGCCAGCAGTTACTCGGGACAGGGATATAATTCACCCCTCCACTTT	CASSYSGQGYNSPLHF
TRBJ1-1	TRBV27	NA	TRBD1	TGTGCCAGCAGTTTATCGAACCCCGCGACAGGGACGACTGAAGCTTTCTTT	CASSLSNPATGTTEAFF
TRBJ2-3	TRBV28	NA	TRBD2	TGTGCCAGCAGGTCTCTAGCGGGAGGGGGGGCAGATACGCAGTATTTT	CASRSLAGGGADTQYF
TRBJ2-2	TRBV3-1/TRBV3-2	NA	NA	TGTGCCAGCAGCCAAGATTTCCTCAACATAAACACCGGGGAGCTGTTTTTT	CASSQDFLNINTGELFF
TRBJ1-1	TRBV6-1	NA	TRBD1	TGTGCCAGCAGTGAAGCGCTGGGGACAGGGGTGTACACTGAAGCTTTCTTT	CASSEALGTGVYTEAFF
TRBJ1-2	TRBV9	NA	NA	TGTGCCAGCAGCGGATCTTTTCTCGGCTACACCTTC	CASSGSFLGYTF
TRBJ2-1	TRBV4-3	few	NA	TGCGCCAGCAGCCAAGAAAATCTAGCGAACAATGAGCAGTTCTTC	CASSQENLANNEQFF
TRBJ1-2	TRBV7-2	NA	NA	TGTGCCAGCAGCCCACCAGCCGGGTACAGTGGCTACACCTTC	CASSPPAGYSGYTF
TRBJ1-5	TRBV7-9	NA	NA	TGTGCCAGCAGCTTAGATAATCAGCCCCAGCATTTT	CASSLDNQPQHF
TRBJ1-2	TRBV12-3/TRBV12-4	NA	NA	TGTGCCAGCAAGGGTACAGCTGGCTATGGCTACACCTTC	CASKGTAGYGYTF
TRBJ2-7	TRBV24-1	NA	TRBD2	TGTGCCACCAAGTTAGGTGGGGAGGGGAACTCCTACGAGCAGTACTTC	CATKLGGEGNSYEQYF
TRBJ1-6	TRBV6-5	NA	NA	TGTGCCAGCGCAAGGGCTAATTCACCCCTCCACTTT	CASARANSPLHF
TRBJ1-6	TRBV2	NA	TRBD1	TGTGCCAGCAGCCAGAGGGGGACAGGGCAAAATTCACCCCTCCACTTT	CASSQRGTGQNSPLHF
TRBJ1-3	TRBV25-1	NA	NA	TGTGCCACTACCTCCTCTGGAAACACCATATATTTT	CATTSSGNTIYF